This section outlines one T cell receptor (beta chain) sequence together with its context. Its specific antigen is unknown. A single base separates this from a much larger clone, so it may be a read error. Since the CDR3 does not end with the conserved phenylalanine or tryptophan, this likely comes from a read error. The data were taken from a study of regulatory T cells in long-lasting Graves disease (dated by TCRdb to 2020 to 2022). Study-level background: In the newly diagnosed Graves' disease group, patients had been taking antithyroid drugs for less than 3 months. Patients with persistent Graves' disease were compared with patients with newly diagnosed Graves' disease using TCR sequencing and RNA sequencing of peripheral blood. The study was registered as a clinical trial and conducted in China. TCR sequencing covered about 13 persistent and about 20 newly diagnosed Graves' disease patients, around 33 samples in total. Beyond this particular receptor, the publication reports: Only the TCR beta chain was sequenced and analyzed. TRBV28, TRBJ1-2 and TRBJ2-5 were preferentially used in persistent disease, while TRBV20-1 and TRBJ2-1 were favored in newly diagnosed disease. A larger number of public clonotypes was shared among persistent patients (about 2,700) than among newly diagnosed patients (about 990). Because the primary lesion, thyroid tissue, could not be accessed, the study looked at peripheral blood alone. The small sample size was acknowledged by the authors as a limitation that may reduce accuracy. Compared with newly diagnosed patients, patients with persistent Graves' disease had lower TCR Shannon entropy and fewer highly expanded clones, which suggests clonal expansion.

Per the publication, the time point label means: newly diagnosed GD, antithyroid drugs for less than 3 months. For both TCR sequencing and RNA sequencing, RNA was extracted from PBMCs using TRIzol. Graves' disease was diagnosed according to American Thyroid Association guidelines. Recruitment of patients was carried out at an endocrinology department in Xi'an, China. Each patient gave roughly 8.4 milliliters of peripheral blood, collected in an EDTA anticoagulant tube. Ficoll Paque Plus density gradient separation was used to isolate PBMCs, and no further T cell sorting was done. An Agilent 2100 Bioanalyzer and agarose gel were used to assess RNA quality, and a NanoDrop 2000 was used to measure RNA concentration. Library preparation used multiplex PCR. Reads for this sample came from an Illumina HiSeq 4000. To build TCR beta libraries, CDR3 regions were amplified by Arm-PCR using iRepertoire HTBI primers. Gel purification was performed on PCR products prior to sequencing. From the authors' description of their analysis: Gene usage analysis of CDR3 amino acid clonotypes used the approximately 62 TRBV and 11 to 15 TRBJ segments found across samples. Filtered high-quality paired reads were merged into contigs using COPE and FqMerger. Contigs were aligned with BLAST to IMGT TRBV, TRBD and TRBJ reference genes, and CDR3 was defined per IMGT. Clonotypes above 0.1% frequency were classified as highly expanded clones. Repertoire diversity was measured by Shannon entropy, and V-J evenness by the Gini coefficient. Public clonotypes were defined as clonotypes shared by more than one individual. The public reads were reanalyzed by TCRdb: fastp trimming at Q25, MiXCR alignment, in-frame beta chains only. Identical CDR3 proteins give one entry, which carries the most common genes and DNA. The V and J calls come from TCRdb's annotation, not from the publication. This sample comprises 400,000 to 450,000 distinct CDR3 sequences, 15% of them detected only once. The ten largest clones capture roughly 17% of the sample.

The CDR3 totals 14 residues, both ends included. Only the CDR3 DNA stays, 42 bases, in frame from base 1. In the germline V gene, CDR1 corresponds to LGHNA and CDR2 to YNFKEQ. V is shortened by 0 bases, J by 4 bases, and the region joining them spans 8 bases. This sample was shared with a second study, whose subject was T cells in Graves' hyperthyroidism and ophthalmopathy. The second study also describes: Stable Graves' hyperthyroidism was defined as the absence of progression to ophthalmopathy over 18 months of follow-up. Hyperthyroidism patients were aged 18 to 65 years and newly diagnosed, with disease duration of less than 2 months. Any patient with an uncontrolled infection, another autoimmune disease, pregnancy or lactation was excluded. Clinical symptoms, serum thyroxine and TRAb, thyroid ultrasound, and orbital computed tomography formed the basis for the diagnoses. A first-round RT-PCR of the TCR CDR3 used the HTBI primer set with the Qiagen OneStep RT-PCR kit. Most expanded thyroid clonotypes (frequency above 0.001) were also detected in blood, suggesting blood repertoires may reflect thyroid immune responses. A 13 V-J signature model separated ophthalmopathy from stable hyperthyroidism, with around 91% sensitivity and roughly 82% specificity in cross-validation and 80%/75% in testing. During validation, the model predicted progression to ophthalmopathy a median of approximately 6 months ahead of onset, with around 65% sensitivity and around 72% specificity. To identify TCR V-J signatures that set the groups apart, the researchers used a discovery cohort of about a hundred patients, made up of around 42 with Graves' ophthalmopathy and some 56 with stable Graves' hyperthyroidism. Prospective prediction of ophthalmopathy was tested in an independent validation cohort of approximately 19 hyperthyroidism patients and 17 patients who later progressed to ophthalmopathy. For training and testing, the 100 or so patients in the discovery cohort were randomly divided in a 7:3 ratio. The study also compared thyroid tissue and blood T-cell repertoires from more than five Graves' hyperthyroidism patients. After blood sampling, hyperthyroidism patients were treated with methimazole at a starting dose of 30 mg daily, and ophthalmopathy patients were treated with high-dose intravenous methylprednisolone. A second multiplex PCR round built the libraries, followed by size selection and purification. Libraries were sequenced paired-end with 100 bp reads on an Illumina HiSeq2000. SOAPnuke was used to process the raw data, with reads discarded if the reads contained adapters or uncalled bases, had a mean Phred below 15, or lacked an exact constant-primer or identifier match. High-quality paired reads were merged using COPE v1.2.5, and each unique nucleotide sequence was defined as a clonotype. Clonotypes were aligned to IMGT TRBV, TRBD and TRBJ reference segments using MiTCR v1.1. Only V-J combinations with frequency above 0.0001, covering approximately 99% of repertoires, were analysed. The TCS score was defined as the ratio of F50 (clonal expansion) to E x V (chaos), calculated using BLOSUM62-based TCRdist between CDR3 peptides within each V-J. Welch's t-statistics and random forest reduced approximately 520 V-J features to roughly 13, which were used in a naive Bayes classifier (R e1071). Sample size was not statistically predetermined, and blinding of investigators to group allocation was not performed. TCR Vbeta CDR3 sequencing of roughly 140 peripheral blood samples (43 ophthalmopathy, 75 to 80 hyperthyroidism and roughly 17 progressor patients) is reported in the paper.

The TCR sequence derives from a woman in her thirties with Graves disease. Donor details come from another sample of the same person, matched by shared clones. The chain links TRBV4-2 with TRBJ2-3, with TRBD1 perhaps the D gene, on 6 matching bases. The material sequenced was peripheral blood mononuclear cells (PBMCs), taken at new diagnosis, from a patient treated with antithyroid drugs. Read as DNA, the sequence is TGTGCCAGCAGCCAAGATGAGGGGGCAGATACGCAGTATTAT. This is translated as CASSQDEGADTQYY.